This T cell receptor (beta chain) was identified in a study of T cell responses to AZD1222 COVID-19 vaccine. Study-wide findings and caveats: Only six people who got AZD1222 tested seropositive at baseline. In a largely white British group with more females than males, clonal diversity was possibly underestimated. Among spike-specific TCRs, nearly half reportedly target unmutated variant regions. Breadth and depth of Spike-specific TCRs rose after two AZD1222 doses.

A word on this clone: Its specificity is not known.

The method was immunoSEQ multiplex PCR; TCRdb's version includes in-frame clones alone and lacks a portion of them. The top ten clones hold 1% of a sample with 200,000 or so clones, 93% of them seen once. Trimming cost V 6 bases and J 0 bases, with 9 bases left between them. This CDR3 comprises 13 residues. CDR1 is LNHNV and CDR2 is YYDKDF in the germline V gene (reference sequence). V is TRBV15 and J is TRBJ2-7; D is unclear. The source is an adult in good health. The sequences come from peripheral blood, collected on day 0 of MenACWY control vaccination. The CDR3 is CATSGRYSYEQYF. The CDR3 nucleotides are TGTGCCACCAGTGGACGATACTCCTACGAGCAGTACTTC.